The entry that follows covers one T cell receptor beta chain sequence. Time point: newly diagnosed GD, antithyroid drugs for less than 3 months. Construction of the TCR library relied on RNA isolated from PBMCs. The source of the sample is a study of regulatory T cells in long-lasting Graves disease. Combining iRepertoire HTBI primers with Arm-PCR of CDR3 regions, the authors built TCR beta libraries. TCRdb analysed the multiplex PCR reads with MiXCR anew, one entry per CDR3 protein. The table records about 460,000 distinct CDR3 sequences, around 15% of them present only once. This CDR3 has 18 residues. Trimming cost V 5 bases and J 1 base; bases outside gene matches: 13. These data were also reused for a study on T cells in Graves' hyperthyroidism and ophthalmopathy.

This specimen consisted of peripheral blood mononuclear cells (PBMCs), obtained at new diagnosis, from a patient treated with antithyroid drugs. This TCR was recovered from a woman aged 45-65 years with Graves disease. The rearrangement uses TRBV12-3 or TRBV12-4 and TRBJ2-1; 8 positions agree with TRBD2. The CDR3 sequence is CASSQPGSGSWSYNEQFF. The CDR3 DNA sequence: TGTGCCAGCAGTCAACCTGGGAGCGGGAGTTGGTCCTACAATGAGCAGTTCTTC.